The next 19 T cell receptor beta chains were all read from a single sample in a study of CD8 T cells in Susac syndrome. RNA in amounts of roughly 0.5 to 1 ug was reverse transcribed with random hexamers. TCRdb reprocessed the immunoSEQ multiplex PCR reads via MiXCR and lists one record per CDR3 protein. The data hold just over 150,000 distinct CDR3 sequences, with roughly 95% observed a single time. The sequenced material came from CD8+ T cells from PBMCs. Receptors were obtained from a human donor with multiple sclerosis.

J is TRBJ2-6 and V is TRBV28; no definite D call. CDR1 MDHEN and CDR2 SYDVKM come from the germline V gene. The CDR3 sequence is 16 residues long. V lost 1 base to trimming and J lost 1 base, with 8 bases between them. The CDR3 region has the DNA TGTGCCAGCAGTTTATTCTTGGGGTCTGGGGCCAACGTCCTGACTTTC. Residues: CASSLFLGSGANVLTF.

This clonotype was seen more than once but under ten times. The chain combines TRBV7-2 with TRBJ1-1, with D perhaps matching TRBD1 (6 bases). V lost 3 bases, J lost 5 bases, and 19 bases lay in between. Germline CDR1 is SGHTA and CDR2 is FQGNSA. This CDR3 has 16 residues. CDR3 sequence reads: CASSLAPTGRETEAFF. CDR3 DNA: TGTGCCAGCAGCTTGGCCCCCACAGGGAGAGAGACTGAAGCTTTCTTT.

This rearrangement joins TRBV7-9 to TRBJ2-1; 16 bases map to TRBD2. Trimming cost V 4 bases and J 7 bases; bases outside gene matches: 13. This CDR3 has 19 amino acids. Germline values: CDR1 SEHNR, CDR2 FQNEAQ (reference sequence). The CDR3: CASSSPGLAGGPRRNEQFF. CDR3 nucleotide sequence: TGTGCCAGCAGCTCCCCGGGACTAGCGGGGGGGCCCCGTAGGAATGAGCAGTTCTTC.

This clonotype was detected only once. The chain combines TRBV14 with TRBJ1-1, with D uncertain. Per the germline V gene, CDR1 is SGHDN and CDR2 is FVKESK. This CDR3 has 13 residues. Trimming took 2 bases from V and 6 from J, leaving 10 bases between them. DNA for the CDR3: TGTGCCAGCAGCCAATGGGGATCCCCTGAAGCTTTCTTT. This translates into CASSQWGSPEAFF.

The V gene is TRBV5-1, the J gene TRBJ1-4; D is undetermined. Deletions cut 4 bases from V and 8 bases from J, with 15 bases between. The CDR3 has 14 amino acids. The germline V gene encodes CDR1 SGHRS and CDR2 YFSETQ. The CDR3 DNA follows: TGCGCCAGCAGCCTCCGGACGGCGGGGGAAAAACTGTTTTTT. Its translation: CASSLRTAGEKLFF.

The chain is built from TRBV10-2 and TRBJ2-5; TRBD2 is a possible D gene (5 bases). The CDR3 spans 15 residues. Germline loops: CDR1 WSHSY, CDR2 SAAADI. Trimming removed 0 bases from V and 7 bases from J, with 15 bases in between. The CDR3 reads CASSESALADWTQYF. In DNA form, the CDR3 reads TGCGCCAGCAGTGAGTCTGCGCTAGCCGACTGGACCCAGTACTTC.

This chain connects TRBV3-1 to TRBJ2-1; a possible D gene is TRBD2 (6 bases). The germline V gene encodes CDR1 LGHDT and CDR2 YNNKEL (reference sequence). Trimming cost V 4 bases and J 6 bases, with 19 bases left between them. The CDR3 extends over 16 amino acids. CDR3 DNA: TGTGCCAGCAGCCTCCTCCTCCGGGACTCCGGCAATGAGCAGTTCTTC. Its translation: CASSLLLRDSGNEQFF.

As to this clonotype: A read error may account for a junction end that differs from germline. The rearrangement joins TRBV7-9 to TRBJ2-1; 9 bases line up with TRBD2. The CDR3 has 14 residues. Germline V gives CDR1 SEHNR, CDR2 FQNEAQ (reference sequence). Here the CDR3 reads CASSLAGAPHEQFF. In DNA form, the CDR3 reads TGTGCCAGCAGTTTAGCGGGGGCGCCTCATGAGCAGTTCTTC. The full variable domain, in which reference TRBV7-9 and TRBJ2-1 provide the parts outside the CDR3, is DTGVSQNPRHKITKRGQNVTFRCDPISEHNRLYWYRQTLGQGPEFLTYFQNEAQLEKSRLLSDRFSAERPKGSFSTLEIQRTEQGDSAMYLCASSLAGAPHEQFFGPGTRLTVL.

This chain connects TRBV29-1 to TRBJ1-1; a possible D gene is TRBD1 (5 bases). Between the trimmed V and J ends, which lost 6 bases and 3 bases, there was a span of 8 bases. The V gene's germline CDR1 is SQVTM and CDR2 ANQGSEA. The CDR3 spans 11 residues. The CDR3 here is CSVGAHTEAFF. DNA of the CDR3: TGCAGCGTAGGGGCCCACACTGAAGCTTTCTTT.

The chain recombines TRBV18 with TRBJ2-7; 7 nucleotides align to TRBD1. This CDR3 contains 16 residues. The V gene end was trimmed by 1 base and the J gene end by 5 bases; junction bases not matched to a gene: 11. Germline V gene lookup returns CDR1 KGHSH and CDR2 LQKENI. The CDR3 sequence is CASSPRTGQGVHEQYF. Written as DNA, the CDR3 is TGTGCCAGCTCACCACGGACGGGGCAGGGGGTCCACGAGCAGTACTTC.

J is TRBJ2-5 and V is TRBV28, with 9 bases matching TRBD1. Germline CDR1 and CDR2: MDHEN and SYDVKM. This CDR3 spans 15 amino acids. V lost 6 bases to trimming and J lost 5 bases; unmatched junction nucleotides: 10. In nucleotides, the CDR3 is TGTGCCAGCAGCCTTGACAGGGGGAAGGGGGAGACCCAGTACTTC. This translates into CASSLDRGKGETQYF.

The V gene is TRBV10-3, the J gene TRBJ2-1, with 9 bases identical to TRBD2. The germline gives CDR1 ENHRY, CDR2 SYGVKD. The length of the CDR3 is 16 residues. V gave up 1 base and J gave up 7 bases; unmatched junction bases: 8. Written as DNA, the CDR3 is TGTGCCATCAGTGAGTGGCGGGGGGGCCGTTCGAATGAGCAGTTCTTC. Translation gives CAISEWRGGRSNEQFF.

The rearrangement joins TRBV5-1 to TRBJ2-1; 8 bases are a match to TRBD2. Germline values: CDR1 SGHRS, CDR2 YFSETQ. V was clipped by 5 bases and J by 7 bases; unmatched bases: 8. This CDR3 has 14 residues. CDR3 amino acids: CASSPGRGANEQFF. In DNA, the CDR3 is TGCGCCAGCAGTCCCGGGCGGGGGGCGAATGAGCAGTTCTTC.

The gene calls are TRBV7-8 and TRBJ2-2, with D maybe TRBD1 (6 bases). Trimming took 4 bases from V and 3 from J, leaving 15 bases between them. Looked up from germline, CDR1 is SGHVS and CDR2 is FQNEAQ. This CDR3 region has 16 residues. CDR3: CASSSTGTTYTGELFF. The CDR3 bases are TGTGCCAGCAGCTCAACCGGGACAACTTACACCGGGGAGCTGTTTTTT.

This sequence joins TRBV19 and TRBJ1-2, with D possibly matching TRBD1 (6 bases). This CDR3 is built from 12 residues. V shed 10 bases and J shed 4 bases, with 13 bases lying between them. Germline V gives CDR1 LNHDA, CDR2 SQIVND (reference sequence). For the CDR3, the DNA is TGTGCCACGAAACAGGGTGGCTATGGCTACACCTTC. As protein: CATKQGGYGYTF.

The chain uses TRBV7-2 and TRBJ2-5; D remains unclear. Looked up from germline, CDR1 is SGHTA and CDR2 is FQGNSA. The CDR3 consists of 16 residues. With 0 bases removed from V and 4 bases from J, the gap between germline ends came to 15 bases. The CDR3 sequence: CASSLARFKRGETQYF. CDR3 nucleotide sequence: TGTGCCAGCAGCTTAGCGCGGTTCAAGCGTGGAGAGACCCAGTACTTC.

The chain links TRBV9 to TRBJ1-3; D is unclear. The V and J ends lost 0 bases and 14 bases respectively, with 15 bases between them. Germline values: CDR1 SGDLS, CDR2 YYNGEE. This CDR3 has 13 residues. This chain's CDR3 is CASSVGGKTAVYF. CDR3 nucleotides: TGTGCCAGCAGCGTAGGAGGGAAAACCGCAGTATATTTT.

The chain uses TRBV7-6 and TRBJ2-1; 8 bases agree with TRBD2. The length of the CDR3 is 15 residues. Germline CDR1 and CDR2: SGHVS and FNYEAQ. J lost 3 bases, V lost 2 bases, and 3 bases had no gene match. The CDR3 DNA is TGTGCCAGCAGCTTAATAAGCGGGGGCTACAATGAGCAGTTCTTC. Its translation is CASSLISGGYNEQFF.

In nucleotides, the CDR3 is TGCAGCGTTGTGTCAGGAGATAGCAATCAGCCCCAGCATTTT. Amino acids: CSVVSGDSNQPQHF. The chain combines TRBV29-1 with TRBJ1-5; D remains ambiguous. Trimming took 4 bases from V and 0 from J, leaving 10 bases between them. CDR3 size: 14 residues. Germline CDR1 is SQVTM and CDR2 is ANQGSEA.